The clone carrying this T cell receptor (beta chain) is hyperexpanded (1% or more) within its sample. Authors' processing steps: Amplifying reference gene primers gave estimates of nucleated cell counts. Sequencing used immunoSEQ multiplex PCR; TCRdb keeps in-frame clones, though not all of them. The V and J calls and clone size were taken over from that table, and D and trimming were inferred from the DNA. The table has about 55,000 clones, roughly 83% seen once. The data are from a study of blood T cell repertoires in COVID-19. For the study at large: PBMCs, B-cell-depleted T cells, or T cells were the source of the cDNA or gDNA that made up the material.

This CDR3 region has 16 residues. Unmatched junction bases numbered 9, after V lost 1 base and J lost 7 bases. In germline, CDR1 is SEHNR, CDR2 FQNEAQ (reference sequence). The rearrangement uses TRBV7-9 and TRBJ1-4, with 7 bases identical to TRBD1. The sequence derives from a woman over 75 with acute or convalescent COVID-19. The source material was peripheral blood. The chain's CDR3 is CASSLGTGDVSEKLFF. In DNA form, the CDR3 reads TGTGCCAGCAGCTTAGGAACAGGGGATGTGAGTGAAAAACTGTTTTTT.